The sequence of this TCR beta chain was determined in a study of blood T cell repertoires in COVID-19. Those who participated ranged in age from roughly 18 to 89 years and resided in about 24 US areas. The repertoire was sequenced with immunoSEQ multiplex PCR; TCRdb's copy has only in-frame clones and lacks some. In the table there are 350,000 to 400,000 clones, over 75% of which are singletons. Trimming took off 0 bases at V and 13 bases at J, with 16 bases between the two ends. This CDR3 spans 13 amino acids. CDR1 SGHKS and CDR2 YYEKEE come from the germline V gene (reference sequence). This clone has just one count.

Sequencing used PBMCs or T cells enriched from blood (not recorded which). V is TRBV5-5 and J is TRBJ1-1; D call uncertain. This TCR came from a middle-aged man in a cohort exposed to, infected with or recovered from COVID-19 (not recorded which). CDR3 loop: CASSLAPDKAGFF. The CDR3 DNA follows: TGTGCCAGCAGCTTGGCCCCAGACAAGGCAGGTTTCTTT.